This T cell receptor beta chain was identified in a study of shared clonotypes between healthy human individuals. Study results and limitations: It was expected that sequencing depth would affect clonotype sharing among donors. Larger richness was generally estimated for naive than memory subsets.

Here immunoSEQ multiplex PCR was the method, and the copy in TCRdb shows in-frame clones only, minus some. Among 1 million to 1.3 million clones listed, about four fifths were seen once. The germline V and J ends were trimmed by 3 bases and 4 bases, with 6 bases remaining between them. The CDR3 runs 12 residues. The V gene's germline CDR1 is SGHNT and CDR2 YENEEA. This clone was counted only a few times. Its target is not known. Input material: memory CD4+ T cells from PBMCs. This sample's subset: CD45RA-negative fraction. This chain connects TRBV11-3 to TRBJ1-1, with D unresolved. This receptor was obtained from a man younger than 35 in good health. Some clones in this sample may be carry-over from other donors' samples. CDR3 DNA: TGTGCCAGCAGCTTGGATAGCACTGAAGCTTTCTTT. Its translation: CASSLDSTEAFF.